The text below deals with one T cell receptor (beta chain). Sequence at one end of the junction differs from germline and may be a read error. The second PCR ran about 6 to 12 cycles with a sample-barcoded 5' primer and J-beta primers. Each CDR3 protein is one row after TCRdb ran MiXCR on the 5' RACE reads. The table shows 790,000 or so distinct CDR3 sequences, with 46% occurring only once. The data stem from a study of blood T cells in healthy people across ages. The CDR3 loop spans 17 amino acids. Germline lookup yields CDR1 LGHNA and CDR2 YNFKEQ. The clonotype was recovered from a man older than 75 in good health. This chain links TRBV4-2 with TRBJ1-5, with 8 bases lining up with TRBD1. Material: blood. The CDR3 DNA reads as TGTGCCTGCAGCCAAGAAGAACAGGGGGAAGGCAATCAGCCCCAGCATTTT. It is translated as CACSQEEQGEGNQPQHF.